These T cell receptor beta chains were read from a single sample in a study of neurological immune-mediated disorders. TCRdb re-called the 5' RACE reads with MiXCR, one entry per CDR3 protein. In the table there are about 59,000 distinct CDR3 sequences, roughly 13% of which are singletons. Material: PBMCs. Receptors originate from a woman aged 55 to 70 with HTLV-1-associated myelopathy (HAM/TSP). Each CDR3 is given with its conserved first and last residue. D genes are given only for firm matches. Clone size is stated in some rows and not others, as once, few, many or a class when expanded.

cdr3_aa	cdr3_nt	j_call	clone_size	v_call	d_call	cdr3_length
CASSPGLAGDTQYF	TGTGCCAGCAGTCCGGGACTAGCGGGAGATACGCAGTATTTT	TRBJ2-3	many	TRBV6-9	TRBD2	14
CSARDLTGGFDEQYF	TGCAGTGCTAGAGATTTGACAGGGGGCTTCGACGAGCAGTACTTC	TRBJ2-7	many	TRBV20-1	TRBD1	15
CASSHEPETQYF	TGTGCCAGCAGCCATGAACCCGAGACCCAGTACTTC	TRBJ2-5	many	TRBV3-1	NA	12
CASSASWAGGSYGYTF	TGTGCCAGCAGTGCCTCCTGGGCAGGGGGTAGCTATGGCTACACCTTC	TRBJ1-2	NA	TRBV28	TRBD1	16
CASSLLSGSNQPQHF	TGCGCCAGCAGCTTGTTATCCGGGAGCAATCAGCCCCAGCATTTT	TRBJ1-5	many	TRBV5-1	NA	15
CASSQGRVVAFGYTF	TGTGCCAGCAGCCAAGGCCGGGTCGTTGCATTTGGCTACACCTTC	TRBJ1-2	many	TRBV3-1	NA	15
CASSPGQGPPYNEQFF	TGCGCCAGCAGCCCTGGACAGGGCCCACCATACAATGAGCAGTTCTTC	TRBJ2-1	many	TRBV5-1	TRBD1	16
CASSVDGSSGNTIYF	TGCGCCAGCAGCGTGGACGGAAGCTCTGGAAACACCATATATTTT	TRBJ1-3	many	TRBV5-1	NA	15
CASSPTSGQETQYF	TGTGCCAGCAGCCCAACTAGCGGACAAGAGACCCAGTACTTC	TRBJ2-5	many	TRBV7-9	TRBD2	14
CASSPGGLEDTQYF	TGTGCCAGCAGTCCCGGCGGACTTGAGGATACGCAGTATTTT	TRBJ2-3	many	TRBV28	NA	14
CASSYQRTTDTQYF	TGTGCCAGCAGTTACCAGAGGACAACAGATACGCAGTATTTT	TRBJ2-3	NA	TRBV6-2/TRBV6-3	NA	14
CASSLERNIQYF	TGCGCCAGCAGCTTGGAGAGAAACATTCAGTACTTC	TRBJ2-4	NA	TRBV5-1	NA	12
CASSLGQGYNEQFF	TGTGCCAGCAGTTTAGGGCAGGGGTACAATGAGCAGTTCTTC	TRBJ2-1	many	TRBV12-3/TRBV12-4	NA	14
CASSLGRSDTGGLFF	TGCGCCAGCAGCTTGGGTAGGAGTGACACCGGGGGGCTGTTTTTT	TRBJ2-2	NA	TRBV5-1	NA	15
CASSPGTNTQYF	TGTGCCAGCAGCCCCGGGACTAATACGCAGTATTTT	TRBJ2-3	many	TRBV7-2	TRBD2	12
CASSLEGGRRETQYF	TGCGCCAGCAGCTTGGAGGGCGGGAGGAGAGAGACCCAGTACTTC	TRBJ2-5	many	TRBV5-1	TRBD2	15
CASSLEQVAYEQYF	TGCGCCAGCAGCTTGGAACAGGTCGCCTACGAGCAGTACTTC	TRBJ2-7	many	TRBV5-1	NA	14
CSGWTGKETEAFF	TGCAGTGGGTGGACAGGGAAGGAGACTGAAGCTTTCTTT	TRBJ1-1	many	TRBV20-1	TRBD1	13
CASSLSGGPTDTQYF	TGCGCCAGCAGCTTATCAGGGGGCCCCACAGATACGCAGTATTTT	TRBJ2-3	NA	TRBV5-1	TRBD1	15
CAVTLGANEQFF	TGTGCCGTAACCCTAGGAGCCAATGAGCAGTTCTTC	TRBJ2-1	many	TRBV12-3/TRBV12-4	NA	12
CAISESQGQTNTEAFF	TGTGCCATCAGTGAGTCTCAGGGACAGACGAACACTGAAGCTTTCTTT	TRBJ1-1	many	TRBV10-3	TRBD1	16
CSAQLVGLYNEQFF	TGCAGCGCCCAGCTAGTGGGGCTTTACAATGAGCAGTTCTTC	TRBJ2-1	many	TRBV29-1	NA	14